The clone carrying this T cell receptor beta chain was detected only a few times. Its specificity is unknown. The sample originates from a study of post-analysis software for immune sequencing data. Study overall: The disease courses covered relapsing-remitting, secondary progressive and progressive-relapsing multiple sclerosis.

cDNA libraries of TCR beta carried unique molecular identifiers. One entry per CDR3 protein, called by TCRdb with MiXCR from the PCR reads. The data hold roughly 620,000 distinct CDR3 sequences, with around 44% observed a single time. The germline V and J ends were trimmed by 8 bases and 2 bases, with 13 bases remaining between them. Germline CDR1 is SQVTM and CDR2 is ANQGSEA. CDR3 length: 12 residues. General study points: When patients were compared with controls, four or five TRBV segments were more frequent, TRBV5-6, TRBV5-1 and TRBV20-1 among them. Samples from one preparation batch, clustered by F measure, grouped strongly together.

The rearrangement uses TRBV29-1 and TRBJ2-7; D may match TRBD1 or TRBD2 (5 bases each). This TCR was recovered from a girl under 18 with multiple sclerosis. The sequencing input was blood. CDR3 sequence (DNA): TGCAGCTTCGGGGACGGTACCTACGAGCAGTACTTC. Its protein product is CSFGDGTYEQYF.